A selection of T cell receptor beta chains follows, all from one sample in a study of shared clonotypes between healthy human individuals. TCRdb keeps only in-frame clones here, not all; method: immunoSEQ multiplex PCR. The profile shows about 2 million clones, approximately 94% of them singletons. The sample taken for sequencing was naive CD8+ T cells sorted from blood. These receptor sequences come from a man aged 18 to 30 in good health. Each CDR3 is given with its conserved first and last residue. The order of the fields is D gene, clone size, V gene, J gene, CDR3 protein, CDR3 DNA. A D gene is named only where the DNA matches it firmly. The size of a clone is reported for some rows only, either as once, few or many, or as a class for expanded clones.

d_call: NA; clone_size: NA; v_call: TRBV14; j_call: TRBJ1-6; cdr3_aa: CASSQGGGLNSPLHF; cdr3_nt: TGTGCCAGCAGCCAAGGCGGGGGCCTTAATTCACCCCTCCACTTT
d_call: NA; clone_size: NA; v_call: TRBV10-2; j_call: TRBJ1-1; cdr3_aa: CASSEGGNAFF; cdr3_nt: TGCGCCAGCAGTGAGGGGGGTAACGCTTTCTTT
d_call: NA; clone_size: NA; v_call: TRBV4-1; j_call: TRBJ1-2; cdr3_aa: CASSQAEQGLGVYGYTF; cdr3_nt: TGCGCCAGCAGCCAAGCAGAGCAGGGCCTGGGGGTCTATGGCTACACCTTC
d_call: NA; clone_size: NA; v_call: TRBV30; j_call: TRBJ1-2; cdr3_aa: CAWSVVGDYYGYTF; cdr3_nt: TGTGCCTGGAGTGTAGTCGGGGATTACTATGGCTACACCTTC
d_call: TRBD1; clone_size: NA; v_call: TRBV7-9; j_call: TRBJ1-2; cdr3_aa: CASSLGLGTGGYGYTF; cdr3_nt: TGTGCCAGCAGCTTAGGACTCGGGACAGGGGGCTATGGCTACACCTTC
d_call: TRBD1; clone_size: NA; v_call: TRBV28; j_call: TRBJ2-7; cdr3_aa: CASSLIQGAEAYEQYF; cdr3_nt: TGTGCCAGCAGTTTGATACAGGGGGCAGAAGCCTACGAGCAGTACTTC
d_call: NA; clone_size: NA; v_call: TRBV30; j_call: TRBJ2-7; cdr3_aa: CACEWGYEQYF; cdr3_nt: TGTGCCTGCGAATGGGGTTACGAGCAGTACTTC
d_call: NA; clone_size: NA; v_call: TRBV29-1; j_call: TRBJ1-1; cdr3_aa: CSVGVSGEAFF; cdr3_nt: TGCAGCGTTGGGGTTAGTGGAGAAGCTTTCTTT
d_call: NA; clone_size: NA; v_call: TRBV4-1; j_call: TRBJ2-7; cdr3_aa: CASSPIDSSYEQYF; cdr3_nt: TGCGCCAGCAGCCCGATTGACAGCTCCTACGAGCAGTACTTC
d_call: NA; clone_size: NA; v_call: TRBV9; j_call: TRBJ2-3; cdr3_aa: CASSVEGGSTDTQYF; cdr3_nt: TGTGCCAGCAGCGTAGAGGGGGGTAGCACAGATACGCAGTATTTT
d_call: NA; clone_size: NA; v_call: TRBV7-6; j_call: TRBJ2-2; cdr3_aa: CASSLETAGELFF; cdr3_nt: TGTGCCAGCAGCTTAGAAACGGCCGGGGAGCTGTTTTTT
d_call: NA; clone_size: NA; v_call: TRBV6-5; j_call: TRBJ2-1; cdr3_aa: CASSYSAENNEQFF; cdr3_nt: TGTGCCAGCAGTTACTCGGCAGAAAACAATGAGCAGTTCTTC
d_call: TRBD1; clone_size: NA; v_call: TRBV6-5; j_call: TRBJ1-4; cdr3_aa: CASSLGRGREKLFF; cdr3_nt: TGTGCCAGCAGCCTTGGCAGGGGGCGGGAAAAACTGTTTTTT
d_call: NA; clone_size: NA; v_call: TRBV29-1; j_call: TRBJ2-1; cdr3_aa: CSVEGGREDNNEQFF; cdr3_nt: TGCAGCGTTGAAGGAGGAAGGGAAGATAACAATGAGCAGTTCTTC
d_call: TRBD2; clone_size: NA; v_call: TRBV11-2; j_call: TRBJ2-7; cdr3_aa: CASSIGLGISSYEQYF; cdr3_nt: TGTGCCAGCAGCATAGGACTAGGGATTAGCTCCTACGAGCAGTACTTC
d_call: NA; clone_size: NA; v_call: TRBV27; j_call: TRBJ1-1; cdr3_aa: CASSYSLESLAEAFF; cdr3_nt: TGTGCCAGCAGTTACAGCCTAGAATCATTGGCTGAAGCTTTCTTT
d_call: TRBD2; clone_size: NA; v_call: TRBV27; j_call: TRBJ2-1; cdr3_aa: CASSSRGGYNEQFF; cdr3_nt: TGTGCCAGCAGTTCGCGGGGGGGCTACAATGAGCAGTTCTTC
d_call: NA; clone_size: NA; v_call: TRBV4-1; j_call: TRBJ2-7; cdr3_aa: CASSQDRGRGYEQYF; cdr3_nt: TGCGCCAGCAGCCAAGATCGCGGCAGGGGTTACGAGCAGTACTTC
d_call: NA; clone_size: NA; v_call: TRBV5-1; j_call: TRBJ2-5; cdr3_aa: CASRQDSQETQYF; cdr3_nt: TGCGCCAGCAGACAGGACAGTCAAGAGACCCAGTACTTC
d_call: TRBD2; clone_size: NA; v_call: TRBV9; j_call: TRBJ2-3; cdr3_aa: CASSAGTKRPDTQYF; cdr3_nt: TGTGCCAGCAGTGCCGGGACTAAGAGGCCAGATACGCAGTATTTT
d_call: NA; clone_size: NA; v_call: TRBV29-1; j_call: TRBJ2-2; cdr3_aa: CSVGDFTGELFF; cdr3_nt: TGCAGCGTTGGGGACTTTACCGGGGAGCTGTTTTTT
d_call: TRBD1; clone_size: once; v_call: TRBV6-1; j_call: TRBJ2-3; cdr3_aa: CASSEVGQLNTDTQYF; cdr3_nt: TGTGCCAGCAGTGAAGTGGGACAGCTTAACACAGATACGCAGTATTTT
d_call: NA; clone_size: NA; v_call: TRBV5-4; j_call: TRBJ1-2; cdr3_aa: CASSLSGANYGYTF; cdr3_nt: TGTGCCAGCAGCTTGTCCGGGGCCAACTATGGCTACACCTTC
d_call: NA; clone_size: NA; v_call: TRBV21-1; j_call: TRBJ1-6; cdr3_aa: CASSIKFGDDSPNSPLHF; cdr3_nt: TGTGCCAGCAGCATAAAATTTGGGGACGACAGTCCTAATTCACCCCTCCACTTT
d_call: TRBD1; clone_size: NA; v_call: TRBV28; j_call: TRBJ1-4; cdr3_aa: CASSWTGIGEKLFF; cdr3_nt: TGTGCCAGCAGTTGGACAGGGATTGGTGAAAAACTGTTTTTT
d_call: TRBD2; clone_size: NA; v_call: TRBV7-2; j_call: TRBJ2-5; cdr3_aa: CASSLDQGGGLRVRETQYF; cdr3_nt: TGTGCCAGCAGCTTAGATCAAGGCGGGGGATTAAGGGTCAGGGAGACCCAGTACTTC
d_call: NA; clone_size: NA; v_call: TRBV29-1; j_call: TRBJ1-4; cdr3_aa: CSAYDGEKLFF; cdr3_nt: TGCAGCGCTTATGACGGGGAAAAACTGTTTTTT
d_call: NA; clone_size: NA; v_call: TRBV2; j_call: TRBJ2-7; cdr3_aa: CASSDATGHAYEQYF; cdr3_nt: TGTGCCAGCAGTGACGCGACAGGACATGCCTACGAGCAGTACTTC
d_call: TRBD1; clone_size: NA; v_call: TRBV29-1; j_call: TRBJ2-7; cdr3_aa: CSVEPRQGLGEQYF; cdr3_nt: TGCAGCGTTGAACCGAGACAGGGTTTAGGCGAGCAGTACTTC
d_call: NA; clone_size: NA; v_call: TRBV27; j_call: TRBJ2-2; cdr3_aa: CASSVSGPLTTGELFF; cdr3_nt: TGTGCCAGCAGCGTTTCCGGGCCCTTAACGACCGGGGAGCTGTTTTTT
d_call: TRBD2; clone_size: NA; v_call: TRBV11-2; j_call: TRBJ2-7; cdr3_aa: CASSLGLAGPYEQYF; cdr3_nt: TGTGCCAGCAGCCTCGGACTAGCGGGACCCTACGAGCAGTACTTC
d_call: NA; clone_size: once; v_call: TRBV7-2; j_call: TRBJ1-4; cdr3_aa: CASSVDSRNEKLFF; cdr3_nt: TGTGCCAGCAGCGTTGACAGCCGTAATGAAAAACTGTTTTTT
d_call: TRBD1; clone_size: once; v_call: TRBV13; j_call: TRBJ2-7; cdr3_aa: CASSFDRVTYEQYF; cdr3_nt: TGTGCCAGCAGCTTCGACAGGGTTACCTACGAGCAGTACTTC
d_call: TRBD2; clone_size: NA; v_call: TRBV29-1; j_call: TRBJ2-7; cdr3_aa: CSVEAGGQGFDEQYF; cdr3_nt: TGCAGCGTTGAAGCGGGGGGGCAGGGTTTCGACGAGCAGTACTTC
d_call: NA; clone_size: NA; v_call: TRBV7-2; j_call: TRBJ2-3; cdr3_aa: CASSLGVGNTDTQYF; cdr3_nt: TGTGCCAGCAGCTTAGGGGTGGGGAACACAGATACGCAGTATTTT
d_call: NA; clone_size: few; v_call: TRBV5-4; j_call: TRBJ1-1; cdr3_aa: CASSGGVFTEAFF; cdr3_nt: TGTGCCAGCAGCGGAGGGGTTTTCACTGAAGCTTTCTTT
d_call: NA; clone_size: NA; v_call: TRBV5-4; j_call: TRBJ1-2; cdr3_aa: CASSFDRANYGYTF; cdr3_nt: TGTGCCAGCAGCTTCGATCGCGCTAACTATGGCTACACCTTC
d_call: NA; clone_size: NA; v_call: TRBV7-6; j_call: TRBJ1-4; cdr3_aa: CASSRTPVEKLFF; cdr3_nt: TGTGCCAGCAGCCGGACACCGGTTGAAAAACTGTTTTTT
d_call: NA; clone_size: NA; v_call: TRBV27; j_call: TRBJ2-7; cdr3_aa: CASSLSAGGYEQYF; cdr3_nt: TGTGCCAGCAGTTTATCTGCAGGGGGGTACGAGCAGTACTTC
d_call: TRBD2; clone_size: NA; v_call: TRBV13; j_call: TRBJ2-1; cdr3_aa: CASSSGTRSGEQFF; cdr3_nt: TGTGCCAGCAGCTCCGGGACTAGGTCTGGTGAGCAGTTCTTC
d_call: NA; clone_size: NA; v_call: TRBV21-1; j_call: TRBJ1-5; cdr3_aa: CASSRSFGTGIPLSNQPQHF; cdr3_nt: NA
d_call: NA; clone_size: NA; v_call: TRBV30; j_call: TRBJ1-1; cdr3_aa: CAWIGIQGGTEAFF; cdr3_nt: TGTGCCTGGATTGGTATACAGGGAGGCACTGAAGCTTTCTTT
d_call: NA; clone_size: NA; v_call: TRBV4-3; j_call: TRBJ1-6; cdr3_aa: CASSQLMGFYNSPLHF; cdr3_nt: TGCGCCAGCAGCCAACTTATGGGATTCTATAATTCACCCCTCCACTTT
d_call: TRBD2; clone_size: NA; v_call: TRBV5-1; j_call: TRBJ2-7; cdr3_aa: CASSTRLAGVYEQYF; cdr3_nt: TGCGCCAGCAGCACCCGACTAGCGGGAGTCTACGAGCAGTACTTC
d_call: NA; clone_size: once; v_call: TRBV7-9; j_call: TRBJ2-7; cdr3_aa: CASSPGEQAGEQYF; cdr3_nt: TGTGCCAGCAGCCCCGGGGAACAGGCAGGCGAGCAGTACTTC
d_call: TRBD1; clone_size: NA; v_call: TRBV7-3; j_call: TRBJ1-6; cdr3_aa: CASSLGTAVNLHF; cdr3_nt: TGTGCCAGCAGCTTAGGGACAGCCGTTAACCTCCACTTT